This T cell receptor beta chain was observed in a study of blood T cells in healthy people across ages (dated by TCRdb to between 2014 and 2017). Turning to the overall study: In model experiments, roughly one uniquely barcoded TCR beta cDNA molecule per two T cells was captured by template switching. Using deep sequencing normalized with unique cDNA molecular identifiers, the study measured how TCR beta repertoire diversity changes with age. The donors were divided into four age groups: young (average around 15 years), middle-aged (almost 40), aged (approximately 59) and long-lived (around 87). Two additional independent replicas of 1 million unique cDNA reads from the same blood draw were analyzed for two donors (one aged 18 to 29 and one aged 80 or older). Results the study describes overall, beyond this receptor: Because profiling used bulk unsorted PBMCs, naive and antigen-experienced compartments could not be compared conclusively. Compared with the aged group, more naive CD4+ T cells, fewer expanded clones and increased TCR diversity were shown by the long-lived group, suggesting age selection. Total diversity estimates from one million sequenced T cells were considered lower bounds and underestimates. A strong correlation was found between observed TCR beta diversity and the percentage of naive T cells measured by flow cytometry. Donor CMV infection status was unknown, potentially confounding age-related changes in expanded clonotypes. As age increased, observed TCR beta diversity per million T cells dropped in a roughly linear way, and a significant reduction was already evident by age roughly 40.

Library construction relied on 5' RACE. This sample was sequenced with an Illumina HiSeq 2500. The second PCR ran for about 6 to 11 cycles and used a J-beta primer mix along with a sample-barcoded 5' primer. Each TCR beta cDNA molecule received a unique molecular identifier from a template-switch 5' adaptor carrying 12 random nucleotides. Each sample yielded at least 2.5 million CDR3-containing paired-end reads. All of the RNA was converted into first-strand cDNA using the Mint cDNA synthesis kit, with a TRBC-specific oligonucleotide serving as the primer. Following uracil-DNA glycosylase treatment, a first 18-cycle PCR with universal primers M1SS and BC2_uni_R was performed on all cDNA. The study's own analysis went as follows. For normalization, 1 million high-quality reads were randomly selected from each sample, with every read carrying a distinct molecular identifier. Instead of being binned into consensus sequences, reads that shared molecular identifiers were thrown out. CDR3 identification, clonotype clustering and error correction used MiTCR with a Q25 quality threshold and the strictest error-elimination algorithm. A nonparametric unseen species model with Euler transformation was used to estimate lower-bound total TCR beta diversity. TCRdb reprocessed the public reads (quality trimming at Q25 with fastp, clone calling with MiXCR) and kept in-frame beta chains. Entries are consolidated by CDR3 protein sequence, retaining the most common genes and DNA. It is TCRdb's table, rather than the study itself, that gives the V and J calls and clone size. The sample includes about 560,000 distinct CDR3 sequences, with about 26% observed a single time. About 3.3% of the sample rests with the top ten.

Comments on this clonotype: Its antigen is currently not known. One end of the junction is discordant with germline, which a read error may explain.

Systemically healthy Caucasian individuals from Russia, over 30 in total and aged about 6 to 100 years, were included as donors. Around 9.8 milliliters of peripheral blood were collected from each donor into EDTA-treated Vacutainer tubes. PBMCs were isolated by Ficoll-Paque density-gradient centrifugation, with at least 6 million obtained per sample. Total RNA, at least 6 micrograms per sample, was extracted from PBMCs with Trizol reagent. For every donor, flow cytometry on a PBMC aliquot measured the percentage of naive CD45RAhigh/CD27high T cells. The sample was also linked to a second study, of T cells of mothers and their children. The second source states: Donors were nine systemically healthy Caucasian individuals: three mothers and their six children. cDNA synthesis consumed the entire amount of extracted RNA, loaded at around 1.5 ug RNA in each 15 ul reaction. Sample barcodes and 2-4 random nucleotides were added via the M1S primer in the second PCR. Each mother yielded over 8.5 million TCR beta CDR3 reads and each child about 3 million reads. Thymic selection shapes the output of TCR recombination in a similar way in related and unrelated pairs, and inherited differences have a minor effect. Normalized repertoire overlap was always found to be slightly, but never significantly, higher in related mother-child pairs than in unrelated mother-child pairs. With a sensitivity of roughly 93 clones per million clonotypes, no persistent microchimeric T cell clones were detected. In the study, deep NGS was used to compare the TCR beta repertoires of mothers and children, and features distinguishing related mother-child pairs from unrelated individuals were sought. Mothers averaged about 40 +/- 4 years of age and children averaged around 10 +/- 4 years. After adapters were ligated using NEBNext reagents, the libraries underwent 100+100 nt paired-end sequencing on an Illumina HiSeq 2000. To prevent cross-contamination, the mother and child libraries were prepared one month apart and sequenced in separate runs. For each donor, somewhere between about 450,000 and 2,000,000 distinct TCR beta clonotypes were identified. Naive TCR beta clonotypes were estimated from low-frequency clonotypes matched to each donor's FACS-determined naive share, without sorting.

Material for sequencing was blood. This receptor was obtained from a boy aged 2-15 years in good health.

The CDR3 here reads CASSLQVISEQFF. The bases are TGTGCTAGCAGCTTACAAGTGATCAGTGAGCAGTTCTTC. Recombination linked TRBV7-7 to TRBJ2-1; the D gene cannot be resolved reliably. The CDR3 covers 13 residues, taking in both the cysteine and the phenylalanine. Kept here is only the CDR3 DNA, which spans 39 bases and is read in frame from base 1. From a lookup of the germline V gene (reference sequence), CDR1 and CDR2 are SSHAT and FNYEAQ.